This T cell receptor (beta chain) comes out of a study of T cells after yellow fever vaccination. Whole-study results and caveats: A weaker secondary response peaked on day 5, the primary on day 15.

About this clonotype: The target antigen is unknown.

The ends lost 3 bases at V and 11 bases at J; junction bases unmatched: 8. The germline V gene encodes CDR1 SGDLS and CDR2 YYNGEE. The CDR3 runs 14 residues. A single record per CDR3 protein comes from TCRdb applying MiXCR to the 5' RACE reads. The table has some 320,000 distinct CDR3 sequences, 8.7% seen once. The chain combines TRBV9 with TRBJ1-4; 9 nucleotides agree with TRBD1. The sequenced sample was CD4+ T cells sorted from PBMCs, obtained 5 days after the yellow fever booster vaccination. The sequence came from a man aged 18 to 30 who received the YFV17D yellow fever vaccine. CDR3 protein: CASSDGTGIGKLFF. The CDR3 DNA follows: TGTGCCAGCAGCGATGGGACAGGGATTGGCAAACTGTTTTTT.